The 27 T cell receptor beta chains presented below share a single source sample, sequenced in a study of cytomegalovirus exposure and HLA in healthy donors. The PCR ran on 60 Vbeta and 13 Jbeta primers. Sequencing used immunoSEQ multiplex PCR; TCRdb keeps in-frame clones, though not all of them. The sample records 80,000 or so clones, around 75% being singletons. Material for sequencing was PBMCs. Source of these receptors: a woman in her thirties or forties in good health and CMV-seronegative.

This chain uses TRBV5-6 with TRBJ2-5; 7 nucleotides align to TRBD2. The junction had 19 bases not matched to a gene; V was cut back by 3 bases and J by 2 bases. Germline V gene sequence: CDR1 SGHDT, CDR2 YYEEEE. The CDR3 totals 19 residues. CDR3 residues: CASSYQTPWTSRLQETQYF. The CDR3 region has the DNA TGTGCCAGCAGCTACCAAACTCCCTGGACTAGTAGACTGCAAGAGACCCAGTACTTC. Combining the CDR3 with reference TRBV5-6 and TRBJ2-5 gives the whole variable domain DAGVTQSPTHLIKTRGQQVTLRCSPKSGHDTVSWYQQALGQGPQFIFQYYEEEERQRGNFPDRFSGHQFPNYSSELNVNALLLGDSALYLCASSYQTPWTSRLQETQYFGPGTRLLVL.

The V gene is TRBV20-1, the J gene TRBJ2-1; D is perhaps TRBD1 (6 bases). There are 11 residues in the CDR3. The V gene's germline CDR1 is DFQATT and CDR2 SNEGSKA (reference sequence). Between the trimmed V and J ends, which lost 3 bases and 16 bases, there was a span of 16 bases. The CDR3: CSARKGENEFF. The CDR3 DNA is TGCAGTGCTAGGAAGGGGGAGAATGAATTCTTC.

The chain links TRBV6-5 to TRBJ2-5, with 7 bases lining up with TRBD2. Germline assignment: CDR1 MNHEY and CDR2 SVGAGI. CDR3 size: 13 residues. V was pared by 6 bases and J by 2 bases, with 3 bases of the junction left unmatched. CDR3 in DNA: TGTGCCAGCAGGAGGACTAGACAAGAGACCCAGTACTTC. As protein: CASRRTRQETQYF.

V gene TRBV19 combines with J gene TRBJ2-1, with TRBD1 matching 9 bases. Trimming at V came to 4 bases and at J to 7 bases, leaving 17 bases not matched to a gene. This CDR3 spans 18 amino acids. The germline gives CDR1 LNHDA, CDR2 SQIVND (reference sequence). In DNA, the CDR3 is TGTGCCAGTAGTAACAGGGGGCGCGATGTTACTGGTAAAAATGAGCAGTTCTTC. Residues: CASSNRGRDVTGKNEQFF.

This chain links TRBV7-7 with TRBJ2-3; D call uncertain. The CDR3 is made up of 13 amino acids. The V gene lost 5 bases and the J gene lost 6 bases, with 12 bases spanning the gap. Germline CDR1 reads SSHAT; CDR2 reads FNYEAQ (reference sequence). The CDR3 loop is CASSATVLDTQYF. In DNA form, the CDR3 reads TGTGCCAGCAGCGCGACTGTGTTGGATACGCAGTATTTT.

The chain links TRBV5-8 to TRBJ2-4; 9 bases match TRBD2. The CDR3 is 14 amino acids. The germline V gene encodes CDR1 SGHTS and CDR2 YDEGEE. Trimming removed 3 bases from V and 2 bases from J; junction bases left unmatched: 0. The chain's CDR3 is CASSSSGTKNIQYF. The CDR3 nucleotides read TGTGCCAGCAGCTCTAGCGGGACCAAAAACATTCAGTACTTC.

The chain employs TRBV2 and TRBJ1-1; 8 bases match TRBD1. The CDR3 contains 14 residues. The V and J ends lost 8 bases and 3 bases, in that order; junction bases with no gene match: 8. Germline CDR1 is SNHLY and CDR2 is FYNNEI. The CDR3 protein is CASAGQGGDTEAFF. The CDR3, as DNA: TGTGCCAGCGCCGGACAGGGAGGGGACACTGAAGCTTTCTTT. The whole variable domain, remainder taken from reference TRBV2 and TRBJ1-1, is EPEVTQTPSHQVTQMGQEVILRCVPISNHLYFYWYRQILGQKVEFLVSFYNNEISEKSEIFDDQFSVERPDGSNFTLKIRSTKLEDSAMYFCASAGQGGDTEAFFGQGTRLTVV.

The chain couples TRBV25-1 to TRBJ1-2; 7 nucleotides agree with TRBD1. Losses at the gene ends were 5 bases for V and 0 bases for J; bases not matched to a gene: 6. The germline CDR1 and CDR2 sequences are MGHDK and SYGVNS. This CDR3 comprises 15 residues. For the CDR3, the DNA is TGTGCCAGCAGTCAACTCGGGACAGCTAACTATGGCTACACCTTC. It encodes CASSQLGTANYGYTF.

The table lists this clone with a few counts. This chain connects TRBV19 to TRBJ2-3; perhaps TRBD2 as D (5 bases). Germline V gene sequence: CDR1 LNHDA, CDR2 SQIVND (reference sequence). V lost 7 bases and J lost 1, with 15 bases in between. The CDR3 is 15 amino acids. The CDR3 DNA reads TGTGCCAGTACCCAAGGCGGAGGAGGCACAGATACGCAGTATTTT. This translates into CASTQGGGGTDTQYF.

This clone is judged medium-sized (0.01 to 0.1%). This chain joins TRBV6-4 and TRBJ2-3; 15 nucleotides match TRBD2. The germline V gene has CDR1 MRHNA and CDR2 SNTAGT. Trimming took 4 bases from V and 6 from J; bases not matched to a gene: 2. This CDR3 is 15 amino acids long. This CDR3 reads CASSAGTSGGDTQYF. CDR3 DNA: TGTGCCAGCAGTGCCGGGACTAGCGGGGGGGATACGCAGTATTTT.

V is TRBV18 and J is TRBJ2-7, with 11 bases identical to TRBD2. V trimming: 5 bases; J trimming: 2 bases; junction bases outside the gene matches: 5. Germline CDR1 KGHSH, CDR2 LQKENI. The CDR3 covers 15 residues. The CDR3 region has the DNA TGTGCCAGCTCAGAATATAGCGGGGGGGCCTACGAGCAGTACTTC. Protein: CASSEYSGGAYEQYF.

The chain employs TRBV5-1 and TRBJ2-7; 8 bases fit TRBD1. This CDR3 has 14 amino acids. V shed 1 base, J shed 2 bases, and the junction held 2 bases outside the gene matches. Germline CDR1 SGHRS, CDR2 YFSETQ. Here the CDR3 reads CASSLQGAPYEQYF. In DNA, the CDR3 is TGCGCCAGCAGCTTGCAGGGGGCCCCCTACGAGCAGTACTTC.

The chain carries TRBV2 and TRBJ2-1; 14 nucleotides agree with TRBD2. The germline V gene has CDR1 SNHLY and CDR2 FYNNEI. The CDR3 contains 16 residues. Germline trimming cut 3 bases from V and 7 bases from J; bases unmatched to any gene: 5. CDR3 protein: CASSETSGRALNEQFF. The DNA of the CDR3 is TGTGCCAGCAGTGAGACTAGCGGGAGGGCCTTAAATGAGCAGTTCTTC.

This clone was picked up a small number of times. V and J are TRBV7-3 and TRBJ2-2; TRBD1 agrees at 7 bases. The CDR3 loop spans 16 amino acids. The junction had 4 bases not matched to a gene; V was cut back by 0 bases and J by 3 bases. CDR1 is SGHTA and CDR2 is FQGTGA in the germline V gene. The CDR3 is CASSLTGQAYTGELFF. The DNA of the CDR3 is TGTGCCAGCAGCTTAACTGGACAGGCTTACACCGGGGAGCTGTTTTTT. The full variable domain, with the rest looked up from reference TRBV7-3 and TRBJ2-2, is GAGVSQTPSNKVTEKGKYVELRCDPISGHTALYWYRQSLGQGPEFLIYFQGTGAADDSGLPNDRFFAVRPEGSVSTLKIQRTERGDSAVYLCASSLTGQAYTGELFFGEGSRLTVL.

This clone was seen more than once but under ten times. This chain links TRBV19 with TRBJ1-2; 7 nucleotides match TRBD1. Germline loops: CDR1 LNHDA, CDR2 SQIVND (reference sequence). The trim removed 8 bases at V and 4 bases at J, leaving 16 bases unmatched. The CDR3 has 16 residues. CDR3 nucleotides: TGTGCCAGTGGAGACATGACAGGGAAGTTCGGCTATGGCTACACCTTC. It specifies CASGDMTGKFGYGYTF. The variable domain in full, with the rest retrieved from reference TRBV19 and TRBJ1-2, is DGGITQSPKYLFRKEGQNVTLSCEQNLNHDAMYWYRQDPGQGLRLIYYSQIVNDFQKGDIAEGYSVSREKKESFPLTVTSAQKNPTAFYLCASGDMTGKFGYGYTFGSGTRLTVV.

The CDR3 DNA is TGTGCCTGTACCGGGGGGGGTAGAGATGAAAAACTGTTTTTT. As protein: CACTGGGRDEKLFF. The chain employs TRBV30 and TRBJ1-4, with D tentatively TRBD1 (5 bases). Trimming cost V 6 bases and J 6 bases, with 17 bases left between them. There are 14 residues in the CDR3. From germline, CDR1 is GTSNPN and CDR2 SVGIG (reference sequence).

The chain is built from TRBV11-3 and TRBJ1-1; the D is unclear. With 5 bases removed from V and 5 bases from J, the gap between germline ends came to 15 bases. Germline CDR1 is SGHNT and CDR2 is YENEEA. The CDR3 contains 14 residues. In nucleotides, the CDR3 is TGTGCCAGCAGCCCCGGGTCCCTGGCGACTGAAGCTTTCTTT. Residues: CASSPGSLATEAFF.

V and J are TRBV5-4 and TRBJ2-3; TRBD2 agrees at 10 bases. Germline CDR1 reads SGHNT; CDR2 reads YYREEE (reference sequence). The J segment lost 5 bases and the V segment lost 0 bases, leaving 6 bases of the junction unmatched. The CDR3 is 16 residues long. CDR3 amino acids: CASSLGLAGVGDTQYF. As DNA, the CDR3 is TGTGCCAGCAGCTTGGGGCTAGCGGGAGTTGGAGATACGCAGTATTTT.

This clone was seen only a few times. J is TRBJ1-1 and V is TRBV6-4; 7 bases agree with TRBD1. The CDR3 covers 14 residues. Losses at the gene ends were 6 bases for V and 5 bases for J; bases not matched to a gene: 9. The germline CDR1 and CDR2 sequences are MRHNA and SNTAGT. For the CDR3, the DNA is TGTGCCAGCAGAAGACAGGGCCAGGGGACTGAAGCTTTCTTT. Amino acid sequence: CASRRQGQGTEAFF.

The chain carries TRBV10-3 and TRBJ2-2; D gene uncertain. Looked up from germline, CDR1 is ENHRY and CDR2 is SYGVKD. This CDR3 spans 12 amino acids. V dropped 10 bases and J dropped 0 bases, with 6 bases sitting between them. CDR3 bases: TGTGCCACCCGAGCGAACACCGGGGAGCTGTTTTTT. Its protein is CATRANTGELFF.

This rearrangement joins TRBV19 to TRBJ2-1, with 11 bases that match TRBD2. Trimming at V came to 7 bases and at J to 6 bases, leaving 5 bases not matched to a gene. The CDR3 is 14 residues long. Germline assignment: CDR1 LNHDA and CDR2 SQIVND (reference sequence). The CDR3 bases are TGTGCCAGTACCGAGACTAGCGGGGTCAATGAGCAGTTCTTC. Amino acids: CASTETSGVNEQFF.

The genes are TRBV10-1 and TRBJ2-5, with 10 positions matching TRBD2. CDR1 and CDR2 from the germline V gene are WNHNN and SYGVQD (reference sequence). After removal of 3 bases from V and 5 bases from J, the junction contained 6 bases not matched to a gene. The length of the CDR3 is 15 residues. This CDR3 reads CASSEASGRGETQYF. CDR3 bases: TGCGCCAGCAGTGAAGCTAGCGGGAGAGGCGAGACCCAGTACTTC.

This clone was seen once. The CDR3 is CASSPRQLLPVLSGGSISGNTIYF. The DNA of the CDR3 is TGTGCCAGCAGTCCCCGACAGCTCCTACCCGTATTGTCTGGGGGCTCGATTTCTGGAAACACCATATATTTT. The J gene is TRBJ1-3, the V gene TRBV27, with D maybe TRBD1 (6 bases). CDR3 length equals 24 residues. V was clipped by 5 bases and J by 1 base, with 39 bases between them. Germline assignment: CDR1 MNHEY and CDR2 SMNVEV (reference sequence).

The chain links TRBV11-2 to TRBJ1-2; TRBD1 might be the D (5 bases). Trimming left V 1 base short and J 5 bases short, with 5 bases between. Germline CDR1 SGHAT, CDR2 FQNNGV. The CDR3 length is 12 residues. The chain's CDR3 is CASSLGQYGYTF. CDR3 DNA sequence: TGTGCCAGCAGCTTAGGACAGTATGGCTACACCTTC.

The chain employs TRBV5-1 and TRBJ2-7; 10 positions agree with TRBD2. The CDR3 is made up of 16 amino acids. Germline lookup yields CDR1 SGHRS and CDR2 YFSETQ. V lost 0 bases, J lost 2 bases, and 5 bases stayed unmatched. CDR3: CASSLEGLAYAYEQYF. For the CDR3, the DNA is TGCGCCAGCAGCTTGGAGGGACTAGCGTACGCCTACGAGCAGTACTTC. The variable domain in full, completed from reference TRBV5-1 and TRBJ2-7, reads KAGVTQTPRYLIKTRGQQVTLSCSPISGHRSVSWYQQTPGQGLQFLFEYFSETQRNKGNFPGRFSGRQFSNSRSEMNVSTLELGDSALYLCASSLEGLAYAYEQYFGPGTRLTVT.

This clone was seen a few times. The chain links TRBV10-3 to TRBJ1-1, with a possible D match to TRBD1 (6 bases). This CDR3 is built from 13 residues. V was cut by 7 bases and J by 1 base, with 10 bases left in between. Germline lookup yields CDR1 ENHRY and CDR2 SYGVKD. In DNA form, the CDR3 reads TGTGCCATCACCGGACAGACGAACACTGAAGCTTTCTTT. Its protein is CAITGQTNTEAFF.

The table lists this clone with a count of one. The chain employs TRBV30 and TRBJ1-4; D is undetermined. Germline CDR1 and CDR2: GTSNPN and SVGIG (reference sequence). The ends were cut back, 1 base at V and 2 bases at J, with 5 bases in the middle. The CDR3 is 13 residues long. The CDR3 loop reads CAWSGGTNEKLFF. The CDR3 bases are TGTGCCTGGAGTGGCGGGACTAATGAAAAACTGTTTTTT.